This TCR beta chain was sequenced for a study of OX40 agonist ivuxolimab in advanced cancers. For the study at large: Patients received ivuxolimab, an intravenous treatment, every 2 weeks at 0.01 to 10 mg/kg.

The data were produced by immunoSEQ multiplex PCR, yet TCRdb's version contains in-frame clones alone and is incomplete. The table lists some 60,000 clones, 87% of them singletons. Points from the study as a whole: Certain nonresponders likewise exhibited a low normalized T-cell clonal expansion. CD4+ and CD8+ blood T cells expanded clonally by week 6 at 0.1 to 3.0 mg/kg.

CDR1 is SGHRS and CDR2 is YFSETQ in the germline V gene. V was pared by 4 bases and J by 0 bases, with 9 bases between. The CDR3 is 14 residues long. Worth noting for this clone: What it binds is unknown.

This receptor was identified in an adult with an advanced solid tumor such as melanoma, head and neck, liver or kidney cancer. The chain is built from TRBV5-1 and TRBJ2-3; perhaps D is TRBD1 or TRBD2 (5 bases each). Sequenced here: CD4+ or CD8+ T cells sorted from blood, sampled in a trial of the OX40 agonist ivuxolimab. CDR3 region: CASSEGPSTDTQYF. DNA of the CDR3: TGCGCCAGCAGCGAGGGGCCTAGCACAGATACGCAGTATTTT.